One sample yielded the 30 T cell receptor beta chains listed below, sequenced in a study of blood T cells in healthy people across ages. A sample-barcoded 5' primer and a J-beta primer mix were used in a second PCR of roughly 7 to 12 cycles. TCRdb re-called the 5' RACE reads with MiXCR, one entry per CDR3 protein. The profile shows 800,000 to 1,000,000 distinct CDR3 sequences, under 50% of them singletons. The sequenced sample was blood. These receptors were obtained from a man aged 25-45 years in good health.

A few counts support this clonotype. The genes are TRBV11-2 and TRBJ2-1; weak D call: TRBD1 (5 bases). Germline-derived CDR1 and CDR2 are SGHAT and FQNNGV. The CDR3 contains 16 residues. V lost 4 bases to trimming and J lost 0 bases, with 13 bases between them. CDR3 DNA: TGTGCCAGCAGCTGGGGCGGTGAGAGCTCCTACAATGAGCAGTTCTTC. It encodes CASSWGGESSYNEQFF. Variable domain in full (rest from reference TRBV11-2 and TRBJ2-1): EAGVAQSPRYKIIEKRQSVAFWCNPISGHATLYWYQQILGQGPKLLIQFQNNGVVDDSQLPKDRFSAERLKGVDSTLKIQPAKLEDSAVYLCASSWGGESSYNEQFFGPGTRLTVL.

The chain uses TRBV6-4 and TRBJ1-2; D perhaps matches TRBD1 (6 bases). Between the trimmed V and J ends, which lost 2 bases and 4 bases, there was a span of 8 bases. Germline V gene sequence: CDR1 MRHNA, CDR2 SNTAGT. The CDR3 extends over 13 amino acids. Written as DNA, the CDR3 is TGTGCCAGCAGTGACACAGGGTTCTATGGCTACACCTTC. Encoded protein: CASSDTGFYGYTF.

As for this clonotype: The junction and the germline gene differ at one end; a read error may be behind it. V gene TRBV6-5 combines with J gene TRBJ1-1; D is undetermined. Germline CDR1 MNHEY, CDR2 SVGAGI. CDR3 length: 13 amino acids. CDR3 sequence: CASIYSPLAEAFF. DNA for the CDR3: TGTGCCAGCATTTACTCGCCTCTGGCTGAAGCTTTCTTT.

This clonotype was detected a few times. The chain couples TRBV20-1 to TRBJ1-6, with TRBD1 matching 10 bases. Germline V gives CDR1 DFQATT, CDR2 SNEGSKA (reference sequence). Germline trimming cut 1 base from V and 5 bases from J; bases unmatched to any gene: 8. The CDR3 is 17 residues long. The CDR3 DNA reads TGCAGTGCTAGAGCCGGGACAGGGGTTTTTAATAATTCACCCCTCCACTTT. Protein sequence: CSARAGTGVFNNSPLHF.

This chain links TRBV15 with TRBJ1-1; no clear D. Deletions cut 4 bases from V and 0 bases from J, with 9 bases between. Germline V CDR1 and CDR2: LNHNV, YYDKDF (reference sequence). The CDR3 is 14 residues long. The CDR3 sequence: CATSKRSMNTEAFF. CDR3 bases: TGTGCCACCAGCAAGAGATCCATGAACACTGAAGCTTTCTTT.

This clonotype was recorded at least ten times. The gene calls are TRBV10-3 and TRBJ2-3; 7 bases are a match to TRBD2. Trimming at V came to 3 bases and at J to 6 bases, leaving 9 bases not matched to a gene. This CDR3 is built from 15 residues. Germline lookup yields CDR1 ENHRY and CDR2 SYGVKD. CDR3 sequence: CAISDPAGVGDTQYF. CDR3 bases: TGTGCCATCAGTGACCCTGCGGGGGTTGGGGATACGCAGTATTTT.

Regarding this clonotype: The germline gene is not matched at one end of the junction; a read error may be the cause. The CDR3: CVSSLAPGASDIQYF. The CDR3 nucleotides read TGTGTCAGCAGCTTAGCGCCAGGGGCGTCGGACATTCAGTACTTC. The chain employs TRBV7-2 and TRBJ2-4; D is perhaps TRBD1 (6 bases). This CDR3 is built from 15 residues. Germline loops: CDR1 SGHTA, CDR2 FQGNSA.

The chain's CDR3 is CASSNLGTGNYEQYF. The DNA of the CDR3 is TGTGCCAGCAGCAACCTCGGGACTGGGAATTACGAGCAGTACTTC. The chain is built from TRBV3-1 and TRBJ2-7, with D possibly being TRBD2 (6 bases). This CDR3 is built from 15 residues. The germline V and J ends were trimmed by 5 bases and 4 bases, with 18 bases remaining between them. The germline V gene has CDR1 LGHDT and CDR2 YNNKEL (reference sequence).

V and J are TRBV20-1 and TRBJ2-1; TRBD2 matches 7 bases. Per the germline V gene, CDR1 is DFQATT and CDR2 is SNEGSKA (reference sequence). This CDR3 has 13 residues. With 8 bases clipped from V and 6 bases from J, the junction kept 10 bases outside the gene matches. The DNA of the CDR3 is TGCAGTTACGGGGGGTGGACCACCAATGAGCAGTTCTTC. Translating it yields CSYGGWTTNEQFF.

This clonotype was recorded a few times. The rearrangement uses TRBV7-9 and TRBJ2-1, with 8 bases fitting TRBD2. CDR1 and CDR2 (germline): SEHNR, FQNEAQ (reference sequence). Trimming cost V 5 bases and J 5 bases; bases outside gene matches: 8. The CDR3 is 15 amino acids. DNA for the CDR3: TGTGCCAGCAGCCCGGGACTAGAATACGACAATGAGCAGTTCTTC. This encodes CASSPGLEYDNEQFF. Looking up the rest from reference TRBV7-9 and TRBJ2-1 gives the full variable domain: DTGVSQNPRHKITKRGQNVTFRCDPISEHNRLYWYRQTLGQGPEFLTYFQNEAQLEKSRLLSDRFSAERPKGSFSTLEIQRTEQGDSAMYLCASSPGLEYDNEQFFGPGTRLTVL.

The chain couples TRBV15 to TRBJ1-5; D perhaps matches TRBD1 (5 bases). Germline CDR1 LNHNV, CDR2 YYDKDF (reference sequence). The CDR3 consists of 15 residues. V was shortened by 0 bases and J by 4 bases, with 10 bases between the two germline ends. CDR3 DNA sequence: TGTGCCACCAGCAGAGATCGGGGCAGTAATCAGCCCCAGCATTTT. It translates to CATSRDRGSNQPQHF.

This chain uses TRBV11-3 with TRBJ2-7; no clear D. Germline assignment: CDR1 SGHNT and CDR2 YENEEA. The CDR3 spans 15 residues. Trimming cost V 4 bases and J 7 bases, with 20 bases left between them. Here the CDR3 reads CASSYQHTYYNEQYF. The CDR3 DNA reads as TGTGCCAGCAGCTACCAGCATACCTACTACAATGAGCAGTACTTC.

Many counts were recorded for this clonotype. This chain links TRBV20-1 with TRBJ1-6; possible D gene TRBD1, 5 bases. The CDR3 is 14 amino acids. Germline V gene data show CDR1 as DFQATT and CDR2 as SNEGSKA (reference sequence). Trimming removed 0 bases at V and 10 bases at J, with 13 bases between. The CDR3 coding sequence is TGCAGTGCTAGAGATCGGCCAGGGATATCACCCCTCCACTTT. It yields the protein CSARDRPGISPLHF.

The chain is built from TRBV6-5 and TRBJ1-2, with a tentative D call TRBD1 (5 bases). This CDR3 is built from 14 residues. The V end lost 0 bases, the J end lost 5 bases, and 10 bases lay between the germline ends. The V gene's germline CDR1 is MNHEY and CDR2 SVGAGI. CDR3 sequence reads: CASSYSGGRYGYTF. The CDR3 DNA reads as TGTGCCAGCAGTTACTCGGGGGGTCGGTATGGCTACACCTTC.

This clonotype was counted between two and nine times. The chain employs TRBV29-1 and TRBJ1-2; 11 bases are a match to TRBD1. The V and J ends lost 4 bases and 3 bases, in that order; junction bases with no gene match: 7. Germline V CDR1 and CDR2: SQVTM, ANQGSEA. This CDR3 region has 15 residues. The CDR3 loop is CSVVSGTGGYYGYTF. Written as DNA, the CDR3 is TGCAGCGTTGTTTCCGGGACAGGGGGGTACTATGGCTACACCTTC.

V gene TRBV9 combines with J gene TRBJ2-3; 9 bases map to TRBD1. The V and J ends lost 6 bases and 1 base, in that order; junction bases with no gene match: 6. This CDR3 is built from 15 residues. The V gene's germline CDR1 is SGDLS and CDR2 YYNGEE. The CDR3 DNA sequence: TGTGCCAGCATCCGTAGGACAGGGGGCACAGATACGCAGTATTTT. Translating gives CASIRRTGGTDTQYF. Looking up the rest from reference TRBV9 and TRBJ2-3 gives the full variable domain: DSGVTQTPKHLITATGQRVTLRCSPRSGDLSVYWYQQSLDQGLQFLIQYYNGEERAKGNILERFSAQQFPDLHSELNLSSLELGDSALYFCASIRRTGGTDTQYFGPGTRLTVL.

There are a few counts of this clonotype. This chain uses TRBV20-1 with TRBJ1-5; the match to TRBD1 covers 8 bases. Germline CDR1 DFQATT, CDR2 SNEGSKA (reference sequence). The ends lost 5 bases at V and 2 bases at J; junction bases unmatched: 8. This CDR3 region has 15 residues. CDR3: CSAGGNRGGNQPQHF. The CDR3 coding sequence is TGCAGTGCTGGGGGAAACAGGGGGGGCAATCAGCCCCAGCATTTT.

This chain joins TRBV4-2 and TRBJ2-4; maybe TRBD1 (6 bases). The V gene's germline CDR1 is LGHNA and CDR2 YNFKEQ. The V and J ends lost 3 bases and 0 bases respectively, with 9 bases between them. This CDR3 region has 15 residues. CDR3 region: CASSQTGLAKNIQYF. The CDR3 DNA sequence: TGTGCCAGCAGCCAGACAGGCCTAGCCAAAAACATTCAGTACTTC.

CDR3 in DNA: TGTGCCAGCAGGTATACCTCTGGAAACACCATATATTTT. Translated, it gives CASRYTSGNTIYF. This chain uses TRBV28 with TRBJ1-3; D unclear. This CDR3 is 13 amino acids long. The germline V and J ends were trimmed by 6 bases and 0 bases, with 6 bases remaining between them. Germline CDR1 MDHEN, CDR2 SYDVKM.

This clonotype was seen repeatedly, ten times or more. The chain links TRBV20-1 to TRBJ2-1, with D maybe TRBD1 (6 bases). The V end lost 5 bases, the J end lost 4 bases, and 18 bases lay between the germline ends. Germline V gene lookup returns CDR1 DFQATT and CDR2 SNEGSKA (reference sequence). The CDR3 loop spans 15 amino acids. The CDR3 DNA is TGCAGTGCTCTTCGCCGACAGGAACATTACAATGAGCAGTTCTTC. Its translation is CSALRRQEHYNEQFF.

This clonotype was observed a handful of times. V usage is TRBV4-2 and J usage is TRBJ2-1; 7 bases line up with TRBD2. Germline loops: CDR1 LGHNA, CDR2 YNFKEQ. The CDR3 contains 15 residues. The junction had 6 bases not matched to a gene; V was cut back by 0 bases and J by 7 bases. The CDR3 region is CASSQDGLEMNEQFF. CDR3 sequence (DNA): TGTGCCAGCAGCCAAGATGGACTAGAAATGAATGAGCAGTTCTTC.

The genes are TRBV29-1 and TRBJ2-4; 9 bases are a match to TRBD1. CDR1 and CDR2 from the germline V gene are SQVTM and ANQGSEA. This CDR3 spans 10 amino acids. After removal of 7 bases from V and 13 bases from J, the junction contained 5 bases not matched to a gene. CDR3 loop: CSAGDRVQYF. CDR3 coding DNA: TGCAGCGCCGGGGACAGGGTCCAGTACTTC.

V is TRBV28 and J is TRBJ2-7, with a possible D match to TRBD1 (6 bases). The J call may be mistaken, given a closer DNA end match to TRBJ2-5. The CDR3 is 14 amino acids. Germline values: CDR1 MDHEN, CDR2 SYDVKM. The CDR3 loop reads CASSPQGTSETQYF. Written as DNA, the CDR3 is TGTGCCAGCAGTCCTCAGGGGACATCGGAGACCCAGTACTTC.

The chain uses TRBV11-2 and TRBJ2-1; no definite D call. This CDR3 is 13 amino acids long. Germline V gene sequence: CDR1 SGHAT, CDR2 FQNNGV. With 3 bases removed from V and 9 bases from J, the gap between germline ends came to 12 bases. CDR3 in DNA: TGTGCCAGCAGCTTGCCATCTTCGAGTGAGCAGTTCTTC. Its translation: CASSLPSSSEQFF.

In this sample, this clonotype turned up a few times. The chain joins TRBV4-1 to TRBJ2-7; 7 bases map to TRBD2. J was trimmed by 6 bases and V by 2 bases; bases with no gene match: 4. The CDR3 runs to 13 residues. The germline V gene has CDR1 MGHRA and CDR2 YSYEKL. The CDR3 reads CASSQRGGSEQYF. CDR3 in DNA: TGCGCCAGCAGCCAACGGGGAGGGAGCGAGCAGTACTTC.

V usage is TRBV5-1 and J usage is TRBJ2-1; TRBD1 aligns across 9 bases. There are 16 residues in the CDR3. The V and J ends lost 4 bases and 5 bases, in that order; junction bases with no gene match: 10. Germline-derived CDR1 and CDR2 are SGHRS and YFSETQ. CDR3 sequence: CASSTSGTGLNNEQFF. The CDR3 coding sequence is TGCGCCAGCAGCACCTCCGGGACAGGGTTGAACAATGAGCAGTTCTTC. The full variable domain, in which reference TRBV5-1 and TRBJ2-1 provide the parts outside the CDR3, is KAGVTQTPRYLIKTRGQQVTLSCSPISGHRSVSWYQQTPGQGLQFLFEYFSETQRNKGNFPGRFSGRQFSNSRSEMNVSTLELGDSALYLCASSTSGTGLNNEQFFGPGTRLTVL.

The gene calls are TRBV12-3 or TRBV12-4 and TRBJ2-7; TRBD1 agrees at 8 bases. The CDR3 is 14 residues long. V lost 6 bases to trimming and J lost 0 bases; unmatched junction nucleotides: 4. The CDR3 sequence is CASSMGQASYEQYF. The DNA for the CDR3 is TGTGCCAGCAGCATGGGACAGGCCTCCTACGAGCAGTACTTC.

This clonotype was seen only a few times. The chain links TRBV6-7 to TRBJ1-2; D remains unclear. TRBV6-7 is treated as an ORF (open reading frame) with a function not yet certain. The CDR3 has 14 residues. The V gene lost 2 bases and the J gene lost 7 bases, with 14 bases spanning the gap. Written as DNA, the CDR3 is TGTGCCAGCAGTTACCCGAGGGCCTGGGGTGGCTACACCTTC. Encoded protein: CASSYPRAWGGYTF.

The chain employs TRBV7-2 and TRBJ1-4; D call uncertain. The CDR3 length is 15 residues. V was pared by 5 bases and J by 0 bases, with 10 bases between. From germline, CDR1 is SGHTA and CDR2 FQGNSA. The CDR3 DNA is TGTGCCAGCAGCCTACAGTCTGCAACTAATGAAAAACTGTTTTTT. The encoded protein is CASSLQSATNEKLFF.

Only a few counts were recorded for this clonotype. DNA for the CDR3: TGCAGTGCTAGAGACGATAAGGACTTCTACGAGCAGTACTTC. It translates to CSARDDKDFYEQYF. The chain employs TRBV20-1 and TRBJ2-7, with D maybe TRBD2 (5 bases). The ends were cut back, 0 bases at V and 3 bases at J, with 12 bases in the middle. This CDR3 spans 14 amino acids. Germline loops: CDR1 DFQATT, CDR2 SNEGSKA (reference sequence).